This paragraph covers one T cell receptor (beta chain) sequence. Produced via immunoSEQ multiplex PCR; TCRdb's table is partial and in-frame only. The sample has some 2,400,000 clones, under 97% seen once. Trimming stripped 2 bases from V and 11 bases from J, with 6 bases between. This CDR3 spans 11 amino acids. Germline V gene lookup returns CDR1 SGHDN and CDR2 FVKESK. These data originate in a study of shared clonotypes between healthy human individuals. Sequenced material: naive CD4+ T cells sorted from blood. The subset: CD45RA+ positively selected. This chain links TRBV14 with TRBJ2-2; D gene uncertain. This clonotype was obtained from a man aged 18 to 35 in good health. This CDR3 is CASSQWRELFF. CDR3 sequence (DNA): TGTGCCAGCAGCCAATGGCGAGAGCTGTTTTTT.